The T cell receptor (beta chain) described here comes from a study of cytomegalovirus exposure and HLA in healthy donors. Study-level points and caveats: That first-cohort TCR clusters tended to co-occur in the approximately 110 validation repertoires was found in a later analysis. According to the study, 150 to 200 TCR beta chains were cytomegalovirus-associated.

Trimming at V came to 4 bases and at J to 6 bases, leaving 5 bases not matched to a gene. This CDR3 comprises 14 residues. Germline CDR1 MNHNS, CDR2 SASEGT. To note about this clone: As yet, its antigen is unknown.

Data came from immunoSEQ multiplex PCR; TCRdb stores just in-frame clones and leaves some out. The sample comprises 150,000 to 180,000 clones, about 82% of which are singletons, and approximately 2% rests with the top ten. This sequence originates from a human donor in good health. Specimen: PBMCs. The genes are TRBV6-1 and TRBJ1-5; 8 bases map to TRBD1. CDR3 sequence (DNA): TGTGCCAGCAGTGCGACAGGGGAGGTTCAGCCCCAGCATTTT. Protein: CASSATGEVQPQHF.